A selection of T cell receptor beta chains follows, all from one sample in a study of shared clonotypes between healthy human individuals. The table came from immunoSEQ multiplex PCR; TCRdb's copy has only in-frame clones and leaves some out. The sample yields 650,000 to 750,000 clones, more than 70% seen once. Sequencing input: memory CD4+ T cells sorted from blood. The receptor set was obtained from a woman aged 25 to 39 in good health. The CDR3 runs from the conserved cysteine through the conserved F or W. A D gene is named only where the DNA matches it firmly. The size of a clone is reported for some rows only, either as once, few or many, or as a class for expanded clones.

j_call d_call clone_size v_call cdr3_nt cdr3_aa
TRBJ2-1 TRBD1 . TRBV25-1 TGTGCCAGCAGTGGGCCCAGGGGGGAGCAGTTCTTC CASSGPRGEQFF
TRBJ2-6 . once TRBV6-6 TGTGCCAGCGGGAGCTCTGGGGCCAACGTCCTGACTTTC CASGSSGANVLTF
TRBJ2-5 . . TRBV29-1 TGCAGCGTTGGGGGCCTGGGTTTGACCCAAGAGACCCAGTACTTC CSVGGLGLTQETQYF
TRBJ2-7 TRBD2 . TRBV28 TGTGCCAGCAGTTTCCCTCGGGGAGCGGGAAACACCTACGAGCAGTACTTC CASSFPRGAGNTYEQYF
TRBJ1-4 TRBD1 . TRBV28 TGTGCCAGCAGAGGAACACAGGGGGCTAAGGAAAAACTGTTTTTT CASRGTQGAKEKLFF
TRBJ2-6 . . TRBV19 TGTGCCAGTAGTATAAAGGGGGATGGGGCCAACGTCCTGACTTTC CASSIKGDGANVLTF
TRBJ2-7 TRBD2 . TRBV6-6 TGTGCCAGCAGAACGGTAGCGGGAAACACCTACGAGCAGTACTTC CASRTVAGNTYEQYF
TRBJ1-5 . . TRBV28 TGTGCCAGCTTGGGGGGAAACAAGCCCCAGCATTTT CASLGGNKPQHF
TRBJ1-1 . . TRBV11-1 TGTGCCAGCAGCTTAGCCACGGACTTCGAAGCTTTCTTT CASSLATDFEAFF
TRBJ2-7 . . TRBV19 TGTGCCAGTAGTATAGTGGAGGCTGGTACCCACGAGCAGTACTTC CASSIVEAGTHEQYF
TRBJ1-3 . once TRBV10-3 TGTGCCATCAGTGAGTACGGGAGGGCAGTCGATGGAAACACCATATATTTT CAISEYGRAVDGNTIYF
TRBJ2-7 . . TRBV7-8 TGTGCCAGCAGCCTAACGGACTGGGCCTCCTACGAGCAGTACTTC CASSLTDWASYEQYF
TRBJ2-4 . . TRBV6-1 TGTGCCAGCAGCCCTACCGAGGACATTCAGTACTTC CASSPTEDIQYF
TRBJ1-1 TRBD1 . TRBV19 TGTGCCAGTAGCGTTGGGACAGGGCGGCGAAACACTGAAGCTTTCTTT CASSVGTGRRNTEAFF
TRBJ2-2 TRBD2 . TRBV7-2 TGTGCCAGCAGCTCGGGGACTAGCGGGAGCTTCGGGGAGCTGTTTTTT CASSSGTSGSFGELFF
TRBJ2-3 TRBD2 . TRBV2 TGTGCCAGCGGAACCCTAGCGGGAGGGCGTGATACGCAGTATTTT CASGTLAGGRDTQYF
TRBJ2-3 TRBD2 many TRBV5-1 TGCGCCAGCAGCTTGGCTAGCGGGAGTGATACGCAGTATTTT CASSLASGSDTQYF
TRBJ1-2 . . TRBV5-1 TGCGCCAGCAGCTTGTCCCTTCCCCAGGACTATGGCTACACCTTC CASSLSLPQDYGYTF